This T cell receptor beta chain was recorded in a study of blood T cell repertoires in COVID-19. Across the whole study: Whether acute or convalescent, the COVID-19 samples came from the United States, Italy and Spain. From T cells, B-cell-depleted T cells, or PBMCs came the material, which was cDNA or gDNA.

Original processing notes: For nucleated cells, counts were estimated from reference gene primer amplification. Clones were sequenced by immunoSEQ multiplex PCR, and TCRdb holds only the in-frame ones, with some missing. V and J calls and clone size are as listed in that table; D and trimming were resolved from the DNA. The repertoire has about 220,000 clones, about 78% of them found once; the top ten carry 7.2%. This clone was counted between two and nine times. CDR3 size: 11 residues. With 7 bases removed from V and 7 bases from J, the gap between germline ends came to 8 bases. J is TRBJ2-1 and V is TRBV12-3 or TRBV12-4, with a possible D match to TRBD1 (6 bases). The sample was peripheral blood. The source of this sequence is a woman between 65 and 79 years old with acute or convalescent COVID-19. CDR3 sequence reads: CASKGVNEQFF. The CDR3, as DNA: TGTGCCAGCAAGGGGGTGAATGAGCAGTTCTTC.